Sequencing of this T cell receptor (beta chain) was carried out in a study of blood T cell repertoires in COVID-19 (dated by TCRdb to 2020 to 2021). Turning to the overall study: Samples from collaborators originated in the United States, Italy and Spain and spanned both the acute and convalescent phases of COVID-19. The repertoires were made available in a free public database intended to serve as a resource for research on the immune response to SARS-CoV-2. The material from the prospective study consisted of cDNA or gDNA derived from T cells, B-cell-depleted T cells, or PBMCs. Where available, HLA class I and class II types were taken from metadata supplied by the sample provider and were not determined by assay-based typing. Nearly every sample came with metadata listing a de-identified subject ID, COVID-19 status, age in years and sex. Deeply sampled blood TCRbeta repertoires from subjects exposed to, actively infected with, or recovered from COVID-19 were included in the dataset. Samples came from the ongoing ImmuneRACE study (first 160 participants) plus 1,254 subjects from 6 global collaborators.

In Seattle, one collaborating source enrolled patients while the infection was active and tracked those patients longitudinally over the course of disease. The collaborating institutions used their own protocols to collect whole blood in K2EDTA tubes. For TCRbeta analysis, collaborators shipped samples as frozen whole blood, isolated PBMCs, or DNA extracted from either of those sample types. The study at large found these results: Clinical and demographic metadata were provided uncurated, with the amount varying by source and participant.

TCRbeta CDR3 regions were amplified from genomic DNA using the immunoSEQ Assay, a bias-controlled multiplex PCR. In the authors' own workflow: Within the assay, amplification of reference gene primers was used to estimate how many nucleated cells each sample contained. To quantify the absolute abundance of each unique TCRbeta CDR3 rearrangement, sequence reads were collapsed and filtered. For each sample, productive Simpson clonality was calculated by taking the square root of Simpson's diversity index across productive rearrangements. The source is immuneACCESS, and TCRdb retained only in-frame sequences with V and J called. Part of the clones is not carried over; for the studies checked, unresolved V genes explain less than half of this, and the remainder is unexplained. Clone size and V and J calls were adopted from that table, with D and trimming inferred from the DNA. This sample is represented by approximately 190,000 clones; roughly 82% of them were singletons. Approximately 8.1% of the sample rests with the top ten.

Notes on this clone: The antigen it binds to is not known. Base qualities are not recorded, but no much larger clone differs from it by a single base.

The CDR3 spans 14 residues, from the cysteine through the phenylalanine. Solely the CDR3 DNA is kept, with 42 bases framed from the first base. V drops 6 bases and J drops 1 base, leaving 12 bases in between. The CDR1 and CDR2 encoded by the germline V gene are MNHEY and SVGAGI. The TCR originated in a woman aged 60-75 years with COVID-19, enrolled during active disease. The chain uses TRBV6-5 and TRBJ1-1; the D gene cannot be named for sure. Sequencing was performed on peripheral blood. The CDR3 is CASSLEKRNTEAFF. Read as DNA, the sequence is TGTGCCAGCAGCCTCGAAAAGAGGAACACTGAAGCTTTCTTT.